This TCR beta chain emerged from a study of blood T cell repertoires in COVID-19. Study at large: Sites across the United States, Italy and Spain contributed samples from acute and convalescent COVID-19. PBMCs, B-cell-depleted T cells, or T cells were the source of the cDNA or gDNA that made up the material.

As handled by the study authors: Estimates of nucleated cell counts were drawn from the amplification of reference gene primers. The assay was immunoSEQ multiplex PCR, and TCRdb's table has in-frame clones only and misses some. That table furnishes V, J and clone size, whereas the DNA furnished D and trimming. Here the sample spans 300,000 to 350,000 clones, around 92% being singletons. CDR1 KGHSH and CDR2 LQKENI come from the germline V gene. J gave up 2 bases and V 6 bases, and 6 bases lay outside the gene matches. This CDR3 comprises 14 residues. Worth noting for this clone: In the same sample, other DNA sequences code for this CDR3.

Those who participated ranged in age from about 18 to 89 years and resided in approximately 23 US areas. Sequencing was carried out using PBMCs or T cells enriched from blood (not recorded which). The gene calls are TRBV18 and TRBJ1-1; 7 nucleotides align to TRBD1. This clonotype was obtained from a woman aged 30 to 39 who had recovered from COVID-19. CDR3 in DNA: TGTGCCAGCTCCCCAGACAGGGCCAACACTGAAGCTTTCTTT. Protein sequence: CASSPDRANTEAFF.